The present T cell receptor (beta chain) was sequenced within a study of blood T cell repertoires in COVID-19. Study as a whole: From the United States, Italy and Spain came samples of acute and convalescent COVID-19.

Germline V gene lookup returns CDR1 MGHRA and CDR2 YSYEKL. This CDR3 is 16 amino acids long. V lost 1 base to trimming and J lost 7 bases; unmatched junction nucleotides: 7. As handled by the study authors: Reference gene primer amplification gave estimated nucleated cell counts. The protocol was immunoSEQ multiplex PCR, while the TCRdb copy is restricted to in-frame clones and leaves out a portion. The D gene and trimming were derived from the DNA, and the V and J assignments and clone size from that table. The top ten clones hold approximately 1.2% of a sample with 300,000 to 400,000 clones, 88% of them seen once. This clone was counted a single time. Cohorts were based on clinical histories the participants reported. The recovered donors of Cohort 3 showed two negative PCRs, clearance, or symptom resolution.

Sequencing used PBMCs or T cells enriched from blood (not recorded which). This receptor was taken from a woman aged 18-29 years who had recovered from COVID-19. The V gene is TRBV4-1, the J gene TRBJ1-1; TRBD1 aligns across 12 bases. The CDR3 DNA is TGCGCCAGCAGCCAAGGAACCGGGACAGGGGGCTTTGAAGCTTTCTTT. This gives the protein CASSQGTGTGGFEAFF.